Below are 21 T cell receptor beta chains sequenced from a single sample in a study of somatic mutations in cytotoxic T cells in rheumatoid arthritis. Some clones are missing from TCRdb's copy, which holds only in-frame ones; the method was immunoSEQ multiplex PCR. The repertoire holds some 16,000 clones, with about 74% as singletons. The sample consisted of CD8+ T cells sorted from blood. The origin of the receptors is an adult with rheumatoid arthritis.

This clone was picked up a small number of times. The chain employs TRBV29-1 and TRBJ1-1, with D unresolved. This CDR3 has 11 amino acids. The germline V and J ends were trimmed by 6 bases and 5 bases, with 10 bases remaining between them. Germline CDR1 is SQVTM and CDR2 is ANQGSEA. For the CDR3, the DNA is TGCAGCGTCGCCGAATTGACTGAAGCTTTCTTT. Residues: CSVAELTEAFF.

The chain combines TRBV5-6 with TRBJ2-1; tentatively, D is TRBD1 or TRBD2 (6 bases each). The germline V gene has CDR1 SGHDT and CDR2 YYEEEE. The CDR3 runs 14 residues. Trimming removed 6 bases from V and 7 bases from J, with 17 bases in between. The CDR3 is CASTAGGQGNEQFF. CDR3 DNA: TGTGCCAGCACCGCCGGGGGTCAGGGGAATGAGCAGTTCTTC.

The V gene is TRBV2, the J gene TRBJ1-1; D is uncertain. The CDR3 is 15 amino acids. Germline CDR1 and CDR2: SNHLY and FYNNEI. Between the trimmed V and J ends, which lost 7 bases and 0 bases, there was a span of 15 bases. CDR3 sequence reads: CASTEQGYMNTEAFF. The CDR3 region has the DNA TGTGCCAGCACGGAGCAAGGTTATATGAACACTGAAGCTTTCTTT.

The chain has TRBV6-5 and TRBJ1-3, with D unresolved. Trimming left V 2 bases short and J 0 bases short, with 2 bases between. This CDR3 contains 13 residues. CDR1 MNHEY and CDR2 SVGAGI come from the germline V gene. The CDR3: CASSYGSGNTIYF. CDR3 coding DNA: TGTGCCAGCAGTTACGGCTCTGGAAACACCATATATTTT.

The V gene is TRBV30, the J gene TRBJ1-1; possibly TRBD1 for D (5 bases). V was shortened by 2 bases and J by 2 bases, with 18 bases between the two germline ends. Germline assignment: CDR1 GTSNPN and CDR2 SVGIG (reference sequence). The CDR3 consists of 16 residues. The CDR3 loop reads CAWSPLRDGSNTEAFF. The CDR3 nucleotides are TGTGCCTGGAGTCCTCTCCGGGACGGTTCAAACACTGAAGCTTTCTTT.

This clone was seen only once. The chain uses TRBV27 and TRBJ1-1, with TRBD1 identical over 8 bases. Germline CDR1 reads MNHEY; CDR2 reads SMNVEV (reference sequence). Trimming removed 9 bases from V and 1 base from J; junction bases left unmatched: 4. The CDR3 runs 13 residues. The CDR3 spells CASTGQGNTEAFF. The CDR3 DNA sequence: TGTGCCAGTACTGGACAGGGGAACACTGAAGCTTTCTTT.

The V gene is TRBV5-8, the J gene TRBJ1-5; D perhaps matches TRBD1 (5 bases). CDR1 SGHTS and CDR2 YDEGEE come from the germline V gene. The CDR3 has 19 residues. The ends were cut back, 3 bases at V and 1 base at J, with 23 bases in the middle. The CDR3: CASSSDTAGYLRSNQPQHF. The CDR3 nucleotides are TGTGCCAGCAGCTCAGACACGGCAGGGTACTTGAGGAGCAATCAGCCCCAGCATTTT.

The V gene is TRBV6-4, the J gene TRBJ1-2; no firm D call. Germline CDR1 MRHNA, CDR2 SNTAGT. With 5 bases removed from V and 11 bases from J, the gap between germline ends came to 21 bases. The CDR3 totals 14 residues. CDR3 loop: CASSKTAPPKGYTF. CDR3 bases: TGTGCCAGCAGTAAAACGGCGCCTCCAAAAGGGTACACCTTC.

This clone came up once. The chain combines TRBV7-9 with TRBJ1-1, with D uncertain. The CDR3 loop spans 13 amino acids. The germline V gene encodes CDR1 SEHNR and CDR2 FQNEAQ (reference sequence). Trimming removed 2 bases from V and 3 bases from J, with 7 bases in between. CDR3 loop: CASSLIPDTEAFF. DNA of the CDR3: TGTGCCAGCAGCTTAATTCCGGACACTGAAGCTTTCTTT.

This clone was detected a few times. The V call is TRBV7-9, the J call TRBJ2-1; 8 nucleotides match TRBD1. V lost 1 base to trimming and J lost 6 bases; unmatched junction nucleotides: 8. CDR3 length: 16 residues. Germline V CDR1 and CDR2: SEHNR, FQNEAQ (reference sequence). The CDR3 nucleotides read TGTGCCAGCAGCTTAGACGGGACAGGAGGGGTCAATGAGCAGTTCTTC. It yields the protein CASSLDGTGGVNEQFF. The variable domain in full, with the rest retrieved from reference TRBV7-9 and TRBJ2-1, is DTGVSQNPRHKITKRGQNVTFRCDPISEHNRLYWYRQTLGQGPEFLTYFQNEAQLEKSRLLSDRFSAERPKGSFSTLEIQRTEQGDSAMYLCASSLDGTGGVNEQFFGPGTRLTVL.

The chain carries TRBV2 and TRBJ2-5; 14 positions match TRBD2. The trim removed 8 bases at V and 5 bases at J, leaving 4 bases unmatched. The germline V gene has CDR1 SNHLY and CDR2 FYNNEI. This CDR3 contains 14 residues. CDR3 protein: CASGLAGGRETQYF. CDR3 nucleotides: TGTGCCAGCGGACTAGCGGGGGGTCGGGAGACCCAGTACTTC.

The CDR3 loop is CASSLAERQADNEQFF. CDR3 bases: TGTGCCAGCAGCTTGGCCGAGAGACAGGCTGACAATGAGCAGTTCTTC. The V and J genes are TRBV5-6 and TRBJ2-1, with a possible D match to TRBD1 (6 bases). Germline CDR1 and CDR2: SGHDT and YYEEEE. V was trimmed by 0 bases and J by 5 bases, leaving 15 bases between them. This CDR3 is 16 amino acids long.

This sequence joins TRBV9 and TRBJ1-4, with TRBD1 identical over 7 bases. The V and J ends lost 4 bases and 8 bases, in that order; junction bases with no gene match: 20. The CDR3 totals 18 residues. The germline CDR1 and CDR2 sequences are SGDLS and YYNGEE. The CDR3, as DNA: TGTGCCAGCAGCCCCCGCTGGGGGACAGAGGGTGGTTTCGAAAAACTGTTTTTT. Protein sequence: CASSPRWGTEGGFEKLFF.

The rearrangement joins TRBV2 to TRBJ1-1, with TRBD1 matching 8 bases. CDR1 and CDR2 (germline): SNHLY, FYNNEI. V dropped 7 bases and J dropped 8; count of bases not matched to a gene: 9. The CDR3 has 13 amino acids. Written as DNA, the CDR3 is TGTGCCAGCACGACAGGGGAAACGCTCGAAGCTTTCTTT. Its protein product is CASTTGETLEAFF.

This clone was seen only a few times. The chain carries TRBV9 and TRBJ1-6, with 7 bases aligning to TRBD1. Unmatched junction bases numbered 6, after V lost 0 bases and J lost 9 bases. Germline V gene sequence: CDR1 SGDLS, CDR2 YYNGEE. This CDR3 contains 15 residues. CDR3 sequence: CASSVVGGSGSPLHF. CDR3 nucleotide sequence: TGTGCCAGCAGCGTAGTAGGGGGCAGCGGTTCACCCCTCCACTTT.

CDR3 nucleotides: TGTGCCAGCAGCACCCGGACTAGCAGGGGAGAGACCCAGTACTTC. As protein: CASSTRTSRGETQYF. V usage is TRBV9 and J usage is TRBJ2-5; TRBD2 matches at 8 bases. Germline loops: CDR1 SGDLS, CDR2 YYNGEE. This CDR3 region has 15 residues. The V gene end was trimmed by 4 bases and the J gene end by 4 bases; junction bases not matched to a gene: 9.

The chain is built from TRBV19 and TRBJ1-1, with TRBD1 as a possible D gene (6 bases). Germline CDR1 is LNHDA and CDR2 is SQIVND (reference sequence). CDR3 length equals 11 residues. Between the trimmed V and J ends, which lost 6 bases and 11 bases, there was a span of 13 bases. CDR3 sequence (DNA): TGTGCCAGTAGGACAGGACCTGGGGCTTTCTTT. Encoded protein: CASRTGPGAFF.

The chain joins TRBV9 to TRBJ2-1; 12 bases are shared with TRBD2. The ends lost 0 bases at V and 0 bases at J; junction bases unmatched: 7. Germline V gene sequence: CDR1 SGDLS, CDR2 YYNGEE. The CDR3 is made up of 19 amino acids. In DNA form, the CDR3 reads TGTGCCAGCAGCGTAGTTCCCCTAGCGGGGGGGAGCTCCTACAATGAGCAGTTCTTC. Amino acid sequence: CASSVVPLAGGSSYNEQFF.

This clone was detected once. The V and J genes are TRBV5-6 and TRBJ1-2; 9 bases are a match to TRBD1. V shed 1 base, J shed 8 bases, and the junction held 0 bases outside the gene matches. CDR3 length: 12 residues. CDR1 and CDR2 (germline): SGHDT, YYEEEE. CDR3 in amino acids: CASSLTGGGYTF. The CDR3 nucleotides read TGTGCCAGCAGCTTGACAGGGGGCGGCTACACCTTC.

The V gene is TRBV4-1, the J gene TRBJ1-6; D gene uncertain. V lost 0 bases to trimming and J lost 3 bases, with 12 bases between them. Looked up from germline, CDR1 is MGHRA and CDR2 is YSYEKL. The CDR3 is 17 amino acids. This CDR3 is CASSQDPSEYYNSPLHF. The DNA of the CDR3 is TGCGCCAGCAGCCAAGATCCCTCGGAGTACTATAATTCACCCCTCCACTTT.

V usage is TRBV30 and J usage is TRBJ1-1; a weak D match, TRBD1 (5 bases). Per germline, CDR1 GTSNPN and CDR2 SVGIG (reference sequence). The CDR3 extends over 13 amino acids. Trimming removed 4 bases from V and 1 base from J, with 10 bases in between. The CDR3 bases are TGTGCCTGGATAATGGGGCGGAACACTGAAGCTTTCTTT. Encoded protein: CAWIMGRNTEAFF.